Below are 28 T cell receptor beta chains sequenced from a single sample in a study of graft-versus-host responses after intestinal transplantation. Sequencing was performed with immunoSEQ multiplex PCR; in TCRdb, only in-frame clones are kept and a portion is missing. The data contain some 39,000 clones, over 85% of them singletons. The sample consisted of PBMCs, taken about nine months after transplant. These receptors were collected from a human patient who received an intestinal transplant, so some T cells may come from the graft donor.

The CDR3 region is CAWSVGVAGTDTQYF. In DNA, the CDR3 is TGTGCCTGGAGTGTAGGGGTAGCGGGCACAGATACGCAGTATTTT. V gene TRBV30 combines with J gene TRBJ2-3, with D possibly being TRBD2 (6 bases). V shed 0 bases and J shed 1 base, with 11 bases lying between them. The CDR3 has 15 residues. CDR1 and CDR2 from the germline V gene are GTSNPN and SVGIG (reference sequence).

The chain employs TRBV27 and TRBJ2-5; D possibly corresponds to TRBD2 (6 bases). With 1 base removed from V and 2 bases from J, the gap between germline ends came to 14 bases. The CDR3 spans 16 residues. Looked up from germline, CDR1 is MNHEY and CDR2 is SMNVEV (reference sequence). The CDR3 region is CASSLYQRVAQETQYF. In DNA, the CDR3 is TGTGCCAGCAGTTTATACCAGCGGGTAGCTCAAGAGACCCAGTACTTC.

The chain's CDR3 is CASSQANSRQNTEAFF. CDR3 in DNA: TGTGCCAGCAGCCAAGCAAATTCGAGGCAGAACACTGAAGCTTTCTTT. This chain uses TRBV4-2 with TRBJ1-1; the D is unclear. Trimming stripped 1 base from V and 1 base from J, with 13 bases between. Germline CDR1 is LGHNA and CDR2 is YNFKEQ. This CDR3 has 16 residues.

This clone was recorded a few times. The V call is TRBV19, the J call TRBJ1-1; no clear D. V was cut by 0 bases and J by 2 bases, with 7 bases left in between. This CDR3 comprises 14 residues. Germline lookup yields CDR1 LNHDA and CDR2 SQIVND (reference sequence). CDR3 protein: CASSIDRRNTEAFF. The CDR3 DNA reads TGTGCCAGTAGTATAGATCGGAGAAACACTGAAGCTTTCTTT.

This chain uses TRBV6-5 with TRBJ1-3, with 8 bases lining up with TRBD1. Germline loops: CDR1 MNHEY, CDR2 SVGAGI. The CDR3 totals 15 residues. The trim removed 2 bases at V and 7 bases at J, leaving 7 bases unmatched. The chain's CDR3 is CASSYIGTGENTIYF. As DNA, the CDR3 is TGTGCCAGCAGTTACATCGGGACAGGCGAGAACACCATATATTTT.

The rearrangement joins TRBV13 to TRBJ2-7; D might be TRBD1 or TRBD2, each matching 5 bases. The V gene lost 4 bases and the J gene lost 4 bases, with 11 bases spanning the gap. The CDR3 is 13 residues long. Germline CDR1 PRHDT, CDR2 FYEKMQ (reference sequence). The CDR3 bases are TGTGCCAGCAGCTCCCGGGGCCGATACGAGCAGTACTTC. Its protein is CASSSRGRYEQYF.

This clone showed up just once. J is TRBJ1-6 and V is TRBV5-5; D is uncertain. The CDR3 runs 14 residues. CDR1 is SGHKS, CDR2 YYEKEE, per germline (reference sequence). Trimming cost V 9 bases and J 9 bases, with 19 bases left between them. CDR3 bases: TGTGCCACCCCCGATTGGGCATCATCTTCACCCCTCCACTTT. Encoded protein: CATPDWASSSPLHF.

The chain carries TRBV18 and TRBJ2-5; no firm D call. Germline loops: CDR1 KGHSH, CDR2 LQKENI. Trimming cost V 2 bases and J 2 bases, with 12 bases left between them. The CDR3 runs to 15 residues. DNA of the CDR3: TGTGCCAGCTCACCAAAAGTTAAGGCACAAGAGACCCAGTACTTC. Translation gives CASSPKVKAQETQYF.

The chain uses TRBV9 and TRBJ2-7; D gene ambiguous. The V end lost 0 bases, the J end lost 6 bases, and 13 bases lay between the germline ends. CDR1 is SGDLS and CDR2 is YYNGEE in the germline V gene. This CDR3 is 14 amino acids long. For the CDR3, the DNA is TGTGCCAGCAGCGTAGAGGCTAGTCCCCTCGAGCAGTACTTC. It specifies CASSVEASPLEQYF. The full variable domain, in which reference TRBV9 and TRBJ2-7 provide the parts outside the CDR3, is DSGVTQTPKHLITATGQRVTLRCSPRSGDLSVYWYQQSLDQGLQFLIQYYNGEERAKGNILERFSAQQFPDLHSELNLSSLELGDSALYFCASSVEASPLEQYFGPGTRLTVT.

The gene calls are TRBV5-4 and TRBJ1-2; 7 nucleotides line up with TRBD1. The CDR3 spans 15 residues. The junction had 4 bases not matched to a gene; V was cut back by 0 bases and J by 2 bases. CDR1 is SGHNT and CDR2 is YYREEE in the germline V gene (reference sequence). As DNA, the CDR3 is TGTGCCAGCAGCTTGGCGTCGGGACAGAACTATGGCTACACCTTC. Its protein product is CASSLASGQNYGYTF. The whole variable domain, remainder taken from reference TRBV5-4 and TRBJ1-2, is ETGVTQSPTHLIKTRGQQVTLRCSSQSGHNTVSWYQQALGQGPQFIFQYYREEENGRGNFPPRFSGLQFPNYSSELNVNALELDDSALYLCASSLASGQNYGYTFGSGTRLTVV.

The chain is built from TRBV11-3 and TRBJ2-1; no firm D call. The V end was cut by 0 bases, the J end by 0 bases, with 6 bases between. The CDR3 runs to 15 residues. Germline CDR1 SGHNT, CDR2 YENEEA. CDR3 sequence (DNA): TGTGCCAGCAGCTTAGACTATAGCTCCTACAATGAGCAGTTCTTC. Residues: CASSLDYSSYNEQFF.

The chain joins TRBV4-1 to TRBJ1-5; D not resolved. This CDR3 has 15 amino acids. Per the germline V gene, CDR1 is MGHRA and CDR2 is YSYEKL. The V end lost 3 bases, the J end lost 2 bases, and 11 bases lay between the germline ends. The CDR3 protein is CASSQDGQGNQPQHF. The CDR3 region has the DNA TGCGCCAGCAGCCAGGACGGTCAGGGCAATCAGCCCCAGCATTTT.

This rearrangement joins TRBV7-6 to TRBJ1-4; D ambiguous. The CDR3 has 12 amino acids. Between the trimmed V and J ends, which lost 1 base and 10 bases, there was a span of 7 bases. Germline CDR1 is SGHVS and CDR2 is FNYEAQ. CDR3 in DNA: TGTGCCAGCAGCTTAGAGGTGGGAAAACTGTTTTTT. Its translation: CASSLEVGKLFF.

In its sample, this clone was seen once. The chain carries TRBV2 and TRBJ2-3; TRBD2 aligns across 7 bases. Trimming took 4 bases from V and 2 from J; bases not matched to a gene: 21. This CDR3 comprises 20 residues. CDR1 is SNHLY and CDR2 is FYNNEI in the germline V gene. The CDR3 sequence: CASSGGGDPVGENNTDTQYF. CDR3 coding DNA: TGTGCCAGCAGTGGTGGGGGGGACCCGGTAGGGGAAAATAACACAGATACGCAGTATTTT.

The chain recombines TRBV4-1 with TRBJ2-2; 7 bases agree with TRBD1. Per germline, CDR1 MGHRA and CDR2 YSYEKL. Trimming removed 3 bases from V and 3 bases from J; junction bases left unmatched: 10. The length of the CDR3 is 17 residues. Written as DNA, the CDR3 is TGCGCCAGCAGCCATCCTCAGGGGGATCCTTACACCGGGGAGCTGTTTTTT. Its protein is CASSHPQGDPYTGELFF.

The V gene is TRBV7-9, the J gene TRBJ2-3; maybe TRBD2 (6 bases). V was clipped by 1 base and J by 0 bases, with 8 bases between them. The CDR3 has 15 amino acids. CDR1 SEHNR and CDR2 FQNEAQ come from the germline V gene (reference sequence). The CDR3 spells CASSLGGLSTDTQYF. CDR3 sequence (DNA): TGTGCCAGCAGCTTAGGGGGACTGAGCACAGATACGCAGTATTTT.

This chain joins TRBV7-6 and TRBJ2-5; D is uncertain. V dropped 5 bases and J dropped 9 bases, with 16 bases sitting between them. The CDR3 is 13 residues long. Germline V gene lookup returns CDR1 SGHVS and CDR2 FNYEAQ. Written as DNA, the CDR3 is TGTGCCAGCAGCCCCCACCTAGGGAACGCCCAGTACTTC. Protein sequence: CASSPHLGNAQYF.

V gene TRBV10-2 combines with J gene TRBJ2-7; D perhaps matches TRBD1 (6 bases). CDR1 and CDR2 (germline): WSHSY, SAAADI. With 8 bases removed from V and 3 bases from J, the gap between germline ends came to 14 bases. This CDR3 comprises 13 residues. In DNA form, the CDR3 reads TGCGCCAGCGGGGACGAGGGGGACTACGAGCAGTACTTC. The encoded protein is CASGDEGDYEQYF.

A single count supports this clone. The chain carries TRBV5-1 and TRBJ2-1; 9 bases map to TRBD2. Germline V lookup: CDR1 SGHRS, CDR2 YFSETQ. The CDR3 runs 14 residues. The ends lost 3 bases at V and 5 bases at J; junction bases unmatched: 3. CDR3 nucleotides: TGCGCCAGCAGCTCTTGGACTAGCGACAATGAGCAGTTCTTC. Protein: CASSSWTSDNEQFF.

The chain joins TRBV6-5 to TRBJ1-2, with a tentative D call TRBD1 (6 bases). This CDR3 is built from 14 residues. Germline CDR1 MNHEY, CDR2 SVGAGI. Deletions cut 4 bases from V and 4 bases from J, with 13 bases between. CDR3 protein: CASSSAGGGYGYTF. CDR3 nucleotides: TGTGCCAGCAGTTCCGCGGGAGGGGGCTATGGCTACACCTTC.

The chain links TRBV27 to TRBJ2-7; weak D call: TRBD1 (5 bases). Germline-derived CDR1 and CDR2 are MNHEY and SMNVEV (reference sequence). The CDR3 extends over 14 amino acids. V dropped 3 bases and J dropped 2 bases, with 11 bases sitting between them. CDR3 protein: CASSLGQGTYEQYF. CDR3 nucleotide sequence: TGTGCCAGCAGTTTGGGGCAGGGAACCTACGAGCAGTACTTC.

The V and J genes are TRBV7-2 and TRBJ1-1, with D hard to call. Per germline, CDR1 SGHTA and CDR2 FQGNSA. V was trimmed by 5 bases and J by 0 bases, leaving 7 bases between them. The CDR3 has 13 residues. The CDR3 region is CASSPELNTEAFF. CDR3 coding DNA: TGTGCCAGCAGCCCGGAGCTGAACACTGAAGCTTTCTTT.

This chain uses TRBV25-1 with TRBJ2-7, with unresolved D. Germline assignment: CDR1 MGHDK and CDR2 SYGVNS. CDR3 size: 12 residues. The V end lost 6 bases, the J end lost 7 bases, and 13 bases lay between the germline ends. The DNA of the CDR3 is TGTGCCAGCAGCCCCCCAACTCAAGAGCAGTACTTC. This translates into CASSPPTQEQYF.

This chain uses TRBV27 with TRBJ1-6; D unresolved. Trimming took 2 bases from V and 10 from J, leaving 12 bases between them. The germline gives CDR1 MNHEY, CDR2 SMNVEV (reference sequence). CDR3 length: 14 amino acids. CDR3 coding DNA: TGTGCCAGCAGTTTAGTGAGGGTCGGCTCACCCCTCCACTTT. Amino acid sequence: CASSLVRVGSPLHF.

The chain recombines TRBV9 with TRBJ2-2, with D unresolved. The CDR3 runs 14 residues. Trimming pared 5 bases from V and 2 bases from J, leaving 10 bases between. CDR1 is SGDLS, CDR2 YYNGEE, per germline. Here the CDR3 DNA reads TGTGCCAGCAGAAGGTCTTCCAACACCGGGGAGCTGTTTTTT. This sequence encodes CASRRSSNTGELFF.

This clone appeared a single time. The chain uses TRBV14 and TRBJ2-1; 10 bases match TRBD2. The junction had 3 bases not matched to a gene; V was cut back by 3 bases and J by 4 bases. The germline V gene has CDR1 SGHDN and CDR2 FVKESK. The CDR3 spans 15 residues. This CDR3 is CASSQSGGAYNEQFF. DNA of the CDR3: TGTGCCAGCAGCCAGAGCGGGGGGGCTTACAATGAGCAGTTCTTC. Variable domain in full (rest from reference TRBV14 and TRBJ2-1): EAGVTQFPSHSVIEKGQTVTLRCDPISGHDNLYWYRRVMGKEIKFLLHFVKESKQDESGMPNNRFLAERTGGTYSTLKVQPAELEDSGVYFCASSQSGGAYNEQFFGPGTRLTVL.

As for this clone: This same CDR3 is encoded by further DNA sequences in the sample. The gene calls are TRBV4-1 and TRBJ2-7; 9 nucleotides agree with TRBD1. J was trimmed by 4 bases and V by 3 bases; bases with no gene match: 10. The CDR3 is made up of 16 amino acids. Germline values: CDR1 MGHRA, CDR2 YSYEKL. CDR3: CASSQEWDRVPYEQYF. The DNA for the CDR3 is TGCGCCAGCAGCCAGGAGTGGGACAGGGTACCTTACGAGCAGTACTTC.

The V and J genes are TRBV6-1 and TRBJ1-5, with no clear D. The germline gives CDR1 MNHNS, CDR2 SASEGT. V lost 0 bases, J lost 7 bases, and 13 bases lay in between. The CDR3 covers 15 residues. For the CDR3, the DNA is TGTGCCAGCAGTGAAGCACTGGCAGGCCTCCAGCCCCAGCATTTT. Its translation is CASSEALAGLQPQHF.